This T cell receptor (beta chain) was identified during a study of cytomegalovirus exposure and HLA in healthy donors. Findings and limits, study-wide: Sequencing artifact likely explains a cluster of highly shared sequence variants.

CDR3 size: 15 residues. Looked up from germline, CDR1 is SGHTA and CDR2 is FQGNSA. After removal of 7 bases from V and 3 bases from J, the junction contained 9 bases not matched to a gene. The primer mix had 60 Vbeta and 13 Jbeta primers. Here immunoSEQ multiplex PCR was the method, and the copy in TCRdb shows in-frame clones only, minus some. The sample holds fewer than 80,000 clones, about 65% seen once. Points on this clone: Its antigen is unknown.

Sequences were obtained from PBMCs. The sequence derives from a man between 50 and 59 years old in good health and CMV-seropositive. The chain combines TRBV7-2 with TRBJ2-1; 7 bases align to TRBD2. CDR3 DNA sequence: TGTGCCAGCACCCCCGTGGGGAGGGGCTACAATGAGCAGTTCTTC. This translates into CASTPVGRGYNEQFF.